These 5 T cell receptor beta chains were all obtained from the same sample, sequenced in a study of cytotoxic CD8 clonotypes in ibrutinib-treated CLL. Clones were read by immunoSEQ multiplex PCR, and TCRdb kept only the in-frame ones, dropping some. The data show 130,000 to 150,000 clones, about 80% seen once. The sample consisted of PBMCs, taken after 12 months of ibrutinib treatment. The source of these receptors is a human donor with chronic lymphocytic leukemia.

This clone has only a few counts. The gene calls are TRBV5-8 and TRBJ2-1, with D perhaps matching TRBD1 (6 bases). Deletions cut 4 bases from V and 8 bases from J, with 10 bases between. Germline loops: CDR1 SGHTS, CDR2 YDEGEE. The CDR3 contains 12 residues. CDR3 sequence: CASSAHRDEQFF. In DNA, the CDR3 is TGTGCCAGCAGCGCCCACAGGGATGAGCAGTTCTTC.

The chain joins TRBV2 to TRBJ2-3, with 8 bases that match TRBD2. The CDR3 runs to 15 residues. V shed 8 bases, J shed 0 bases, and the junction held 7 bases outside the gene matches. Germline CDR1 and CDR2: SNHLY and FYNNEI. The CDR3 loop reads CASLGLAGSTDTQYF. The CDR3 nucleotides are TGTGCCAGCCTAGGACTAGCTGGTAGCACAGATACGCAGTATTTT.

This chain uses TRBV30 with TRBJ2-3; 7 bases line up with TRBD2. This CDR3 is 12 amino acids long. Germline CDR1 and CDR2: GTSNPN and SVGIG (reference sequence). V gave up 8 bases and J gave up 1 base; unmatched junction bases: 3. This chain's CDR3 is CARTSGTDTQYF. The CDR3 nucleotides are TGTGCCAGAACTAGCGGCACAGATACGCAGTATTTT.

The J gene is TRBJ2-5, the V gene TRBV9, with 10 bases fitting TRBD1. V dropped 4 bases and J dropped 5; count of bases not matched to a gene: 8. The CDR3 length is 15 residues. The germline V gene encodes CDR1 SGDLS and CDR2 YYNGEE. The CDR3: CASSIRQGAWETQYF. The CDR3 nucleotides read TGTGCCAGCAGCATTAGACAGGGGGCATGGGAGACCCAGTACTTC. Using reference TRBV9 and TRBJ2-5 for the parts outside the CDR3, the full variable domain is DSGVTQTPKHLITATGQRVTLRCSPRSGDLSVYWYQQSLDQGLQFLIQYYNGEERAKGNILERFSAQQFPDLHSELNLSSLELGDSALYFCASSIRQGAWETQYFGPGTRLLVL.

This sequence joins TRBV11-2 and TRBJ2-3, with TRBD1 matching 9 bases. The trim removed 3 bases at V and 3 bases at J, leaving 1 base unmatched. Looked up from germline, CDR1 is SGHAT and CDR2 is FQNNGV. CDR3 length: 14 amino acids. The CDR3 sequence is CASSLTGGTDTQYF. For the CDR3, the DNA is TGTGCCAGCAGCTTGACAGGGGGAACAGATACGCAGTATTTT.